The 10 T cell receptor beta chains reported below all come from one sample, sequenced in a study of shared clonotypes between healthy human individuals (TCRdb year 2020). The library relied on the immunoSEQ multiplex PCR assay. In its TCRdb copy, this immuneACCESS table keeps in-frame sequences only and misses some clones. Where compared with another copy, unresolved V genes explain less than half of these, and the others have no known cause. The sample records under 2,500,000 clones, approximately 96% of which are singletons. The ten largest clonotypes hold around 0.13% of the sample. Specimen: naive CD4+ T cells sorted from blood. What this sample's cell subset or site label stands for: CD45RA+ positively selected. These receptors originate from a young man in good health.

The rearrangement uses TRBV5-5 and TRBJ1-2, with D tentatively TRBD1 (5 bases). Trimming left V 3 bases short and J 4 bases short, with 13 bases between. This CDR3 comprises 14 residues. From germline, CDR1 is SGHKS and CDR2 YYEKEE (reference sequence). CDR3 region: CASSYLDTIYGYTF. The CDR3 DNA reads TGTGCCAGCAGCTATCTGGACACTATCTATGGCTACACCTTC.

This rearrangement joins TRBV15 to TRBJ2-3; TRBD1 aligns across 11 bases. In germline, CDR1 is LNHNV, CDR2 YYDKDF (reference sequence). The V and J ends lost 5 bases and 8 bases, in that order; junction bases with no gene match: 15. This CDR3 has 17 amino acids. The CDR3 here is CATSLFPGTGGLVTQYF. The CDR3 nucleotides read TGTGCCACCAGCCTTTTTCCCGGGACAGGGGGGCTAGTTACGCAGTATTTT.

The rearrangement links TRBV5-1 to TRBJ2-7; 8 bases map to TRBD1. Germline V gene lookup returns CDR1 SGHRS and CDR2 YFSETQ. This CDR3 contains 17 residues. V lost 3 bases and J lost 1; bases outside the gene matches: 12. CDR3 in amino acids: CASSSLSPGQASYEQYF. CDR3 DNA sequence: TGCGCCAGCAGCTCCCTATCCCCGGGACAGGCGTCCTACGAGCAGTACTTC.

This chain uses TRBV7-6 with TRBJ2-5; TRBD2 aligns across 7 bases. The CDR3 totals 16 residues. From germline, CDR1 is SGHVS and CDR2 FNYEAQ. V trimming: 1 base; J trimming: 2 bases; junction bases outside the gene matches: 7. This chain's CDR3 is CASSLVAMGGQETQYF. For the CDR3, the DNA is TGTGCCAGCAGCTTAGTAGCTATGGGGGGGCAAGAGACCCAGTACTTC.

The chain couples TRBV4-3 to TRBJ1-1; possible D gene TRBD1, 6 bases. V lost 1 base, J lost 4 bases, and 13 bases lay in between. The CDR3 consists of 15 residues. Germline CDR1 is LGHNA and CDR2 is YSLEER. CDR3 sequence (DNA): TGCGCCAGCAGCCAAGCCGGGGGCGCGGGCACTGAAGCTTTCTTT. Amino acid sequence: CASSQAGGAGTEAFF.

The rearrangement links TRBV5-1 to TRBJ2-1; 15 nucleotides line up with TRBD2. Germline V gene lookup returns CDR1 SGHRS and CDR2 YFSETQ. The CDR3 has 23 residues. The V segment lost 3 bases and the J segment 4 bases; nucleotides outside the gene matches: 23. The CDR3 DNA reads TGCGCCAGCAGCTCCTATCAGGTCGGACTAGCGGGAGGGCCAGGTCGATGGTACAATGAGCAGTTCTTC. As protein: CASSSYQVGLAGGPGRWYNEQFF.

The chain has TRBV6-1 and TRBJ2-7, with 7 bases identical to TRBD1. Germline trimming cut 3 bases from V and 0 bases from J; bases unmatched to any gene: 2. The CDR3 runs to 14 residues. CDR1 and CDR2 from the germline V gene are MNHNS and SASEGT. This CDR3 is CASSDDRVSYEQYF. CDR3 bases: TGTGCCAGCAGTGATGACAGGGTCTCCTACGAGCAGTACTTC.

CDR3 sequence (DNA): TGTGCCAGCAGCCAAGGAGGGCTCGGCTACACCTTC. Its translation: CASSQGGLGYTF. The chain joins TRBV14 to TRBJ1-2; no reliable D call. The V and J ends lost 1 base and 8 bases respectively, with 8 bases between them. The CDR3 is 12 amino acids. Germline assignment: CDR1 SGHDN and CDR2 FVKESK.

This chain connects TRBV19 to TRBJ1-5, with D perhaps TRBD1 (5 bases). Germline-derived CDR1 and CDR2 are LNHDA and SQIVND (reference sequence). This CDR3 comprises 16 residues. Between the trimmed V and J ends, which lost 5 bases and 0 bases, there was a span of 14 bases. Written as DNA, the CDR3 is TGTGCCAGTAGTCTTGGGGCAGTTATTAGCAATCAGCCCCAGCATTTT. Encoded protein: CASSLGAVISNQPQHF. The full variable domain, completed using reference TRBV19 and TRBJ1-5, is DGGITQSPKYLFRKEGQNVTLSCEQNLNHDAMYWYRQDPGQGLRLIYYSQIVNDFQKGDIAEGYSVSREKKESFPLTVTSAQKNPTAFYLCASSLGAVISNQPQHFGDGTRLSIL.

Concerning this clone: Other DNA sequences of this sample code for an identical CDR3. This rearrangement joins TRBV6-1 to TRBJ1-4; the D gene is possibly TRBD1 (5 bases). The CDR3 contains 13 residues. Per germline, CDR1 MNHNS and CDR2 SASEGT. Deletions cut 8 bases from V and 4 bases from J, with 11 bases between. The CDR3 bases are TGTGCCAGCTCAAGGGGCCTTAATGAAAAACTGTTTTTT. Protein: CASSRGLNEKLFF.